This section outlines one TCR beta chain sequence together with its context. Its antigen is as yet unknown. The data were obtained in a study of graft-versus-host responses after intestinal transplantation. Across the whole study: Each of the recipients got a multivisceral, liver-intestinal, or isolated intestinal transplant. Recipients across the board were started on anti-thymocyte globulin induction, then kept on tacrolimus and steroids for about 3 years. General study results and limits: The authors found GvH clones in recipient marrow, some appearing first in ileum or blood.

Sequencing was performed with immunoSEQ multiplex PCR; in TCRdb, only in-frame clones are kept and a portion is missing. The sample lists about 54,000 clones, about 89% seen once, with over 4.5% in the top ten. The source was PBMCs, collected more than 650 days after intestinal transplant. The TCR sequence derives from a human patient who received an intestinal transplant, so some T cells may come from the graft donor.

This CDR3 reads CASSQSPSGETYEQYF. CDR3 DNA sequence: TGTGCCAGCAGCCAATCCCCCAGCGGGGAAACCTACGAGCAGTACTTC. The chain has TRBV13 and TRBJ2-7; 7 nucleotides line up with TRBD2. The junction had 12 bases not matched to a gene; V was cut back by 5 bases and J by 2 bases. CDR1 PRHDT and CDR2 FYEKMQ come from the germline V gene (reference sequence). This CDR3 is built from 16 residues.